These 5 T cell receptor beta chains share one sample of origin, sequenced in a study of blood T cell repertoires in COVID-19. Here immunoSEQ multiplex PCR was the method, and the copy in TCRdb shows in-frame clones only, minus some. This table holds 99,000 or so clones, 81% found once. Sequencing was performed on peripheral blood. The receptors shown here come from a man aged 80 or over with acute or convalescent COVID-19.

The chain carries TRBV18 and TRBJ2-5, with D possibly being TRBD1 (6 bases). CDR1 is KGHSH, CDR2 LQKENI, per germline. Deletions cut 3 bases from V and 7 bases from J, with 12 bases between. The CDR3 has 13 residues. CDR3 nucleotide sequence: TGTGCCAGCTCACCGATGGGGGCAGGGACCCAGTACTTC. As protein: CASSPMGAGTQYF.

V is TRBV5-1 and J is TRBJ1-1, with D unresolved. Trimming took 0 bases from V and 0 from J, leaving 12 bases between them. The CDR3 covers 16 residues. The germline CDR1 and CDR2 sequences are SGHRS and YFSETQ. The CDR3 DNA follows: TGCGCCAGCAGCTTGGTTCCGGGGTTTATGAACACTGAAGCTTTCTTT. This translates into CASSLVPGFMNTEAFF.

CDR3: CAFGTGPTEAFF. The CDR3 coding sequence is TGTGCCTTCGGGACAGGGCCCACTGAAGCTTTCTTT. V usage is TRBV28 and J usage is TRBJ1-1, with TRBD1 identical over 9 bases. The J segment lost 4 bases and the V segment lost 11 bases, leaving 5 bases of the junction unmatched. Germline CDR1 MDHEN, CDR2 SYDVKM. The CDR3 runs to 12 residues.

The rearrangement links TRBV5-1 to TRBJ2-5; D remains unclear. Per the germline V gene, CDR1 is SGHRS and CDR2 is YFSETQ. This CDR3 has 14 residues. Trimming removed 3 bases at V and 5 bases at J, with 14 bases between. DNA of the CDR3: TGCGCCAGCAGCTCTACACTCGGGTGGGAGACCCAGTACTTC. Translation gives CASSSTLGWETQYF.

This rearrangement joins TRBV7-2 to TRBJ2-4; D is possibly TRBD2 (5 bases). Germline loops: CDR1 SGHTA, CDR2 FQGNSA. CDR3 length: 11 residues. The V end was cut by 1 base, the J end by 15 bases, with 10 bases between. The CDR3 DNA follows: TGTGCCAGCAGCTTAGACCGGAGGTCGTACTTC. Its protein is CASSLDRRSYF.